The 26 T cell receptor beta chains listed next were all sequenced from one sample in a study of blood T cell repertoires in COVID-19. Sequencing used immunoSEQ multiplex PCR; TCRdb keeps in-frame clones, though not all of them. The sample lists 180,000 or so clones, about 88% occurring once. Sequences were obtained from peripheral blood. The receptor source for this set is an elderly woman in a cohort sampled during active or convalescent COVID-19.

This clone was counted a single time. The chain couples TRBV11-2 to TRBJ1-6, with 7 bases that match TRBD1. CDR3 length: 15 residues. Germline V CDR1 and CDR2: SGHAT, FQNNGV. V was clipped by 1 base and J by 7 bases; unmatched bases: 4. The CDR3 DNA sequence: TGTGCCAGCAGCTTAGTTGCCAGGGGGAATTCACCCCTCCACTTT. Translation: CASSLVARGNSPLHF.

The chain joins TRBV28 to TRBJ1-2; no reliable D call. Germline V CDR1 and CDR2: MDHEN, SYDVKM. This CDR3 has 12 amino acids. V was pared by 10 bases and J by 8 bases, with 17 bases between. The CDR3 DNA is TGTGCCACCCATACGGTTCTTCGAGGCTACACCTTC. It translates to CATHTVLRGYTF.

The chain links TRBV7-2 to TRBJ2-5; 10 bases fit TRBD2. With 4 bases clipped from V and 9 bases from J, the junction kept 11 bases outside the gene matches. CDR1 and CDR2 from the germline V gene are SGHTA and FQGNSA. The CDR3 runs 15 residues. CDR3 sequence: CASSSSGSRGGAQYF. The CDR3 DNA follows: TGTGCCAGCAGCTCTAGCGGGAGTAGGGGAGGAGCCCAGTACTTC.

V usage is TRBV29-1 and J usage is TRBJ1-2, with 8 bases that match TRBD1. The CDR3 is made up of 13 amino acids. Germline V gene lookup returns CDR1 SQVTM and CDR2 ANQGSEA. With 8 bases clipped from V and 4 bases from J, the junction kept 9 bases outside the gene matches. The CDR3 is CSYDRGSGYGYTF. The CDR3 DNA follows: TGCAGCTACGACAGGGGAAGCGGCTATGGCTACACCTTC. The variable domain in full, with the rest retrieved from reference TRBV29-1 and TRBJ1-2, is SAVISQKPSRDICQRGTSLTIQCQVDSQVTMMFWYRQQPGQSLTLIATANQGSEATYESGFVIDKFPISRPNLTFSTLTVSNMSPEDSSIYLCSYDRGSGYGYTFGSGTRLTVV.

The chain carries TRBV9 and TRBJ1-6; 7 positions match TRBD1. J was trimmed by 10 bases and V by 5 bases; bases with no gene match: 15. The length of the CDR3 is 16 residues. Looked up from germline, CDR1 is SGDLS and CDR2 is YYNGEE. The CDR3 protein is CASSPNQGENRSPLHF. The CDR3 DNA sequence: TGTGCCAGCAGTCCGAACCAGGGGGAGAATCGATCACCCCTCCACTTT.

V gene TRBV18 combines with J gene TRBJ1-4, with D tentatively TRBD1 (5 bases). The CDR3 sequence is 17 residues long. The germline V and J ends were trimmed by 3 bases and 0 bases, with 14 bases remaining between them. Germline V gene sequence: CDR1 KGHSH, CDR2 LQKENI. The CDR3 reads CASSPGVGGATNEKLFF. CDR3 coding DNA: TGTGCCAGCTCACCGGGGGTCGGGGGAGCAACTAATGAAAAACTGTTTTTT.

This clone was detected only once. The chain joins TRBV19 to TRBJ2-2; TRBD2 matches at 8 bases. The germline CDR1 and CDR2 sequences are LNHDA and SQIVND (reference sequence). V was pared by 6 bases and J by 4 bases, with 16 bases of the junction left unmatched. CDR3 length equals 18 residues. The CDR3 sequence is CASRASGRGGLGTGELFF. Here the CDR3 DNA reads TGTGCCAGTAGAGCCTCGGGTCGGGGGGGCCTCGGCACCGGGGAGCTGTTTTTT.

The rearrangement links TRBV30 to TRBJ1-1; no clear D. The V gene lost 5 bases and the J gene lost 3 bases, with 13 bases spanning the gap. The CDR3 runs to 13 residues. The germline CDR1 and CDR2 sequences are GTSNPN and SVGIG (reference sequence). CDR3 nucleotide sequence: TGTGCCTGGGGAGGTATTGAGTACACTGAAGCTTTCTTT. As protein: CAWGGIEYTEAFF.

The chain uses TRBV2 and TRBJ2-2, with a weak D call TRBD1 (5 bases). There are 16 residues in the CDR3. Trimming left V 4 bases short and J 2 bases short, with 14 bases between. Per germline, CDR1 SNHLY and CDR2 FYNNEI. In DNA form, the CDR3 reads TGTGCCAGCAGTGCCGCAGGGCAGGGAAACACCGGGGAGCTGTTTTTT. This codes for CASSAAGQGNTGELFF.

V gene TRBV7-2 combines with J gene TRBJ2-5; D gene unclear. V was clipped by 5 bases and J by 4 bases, with 5 bases between them. Germline V gene sequence: CDR1 SGHTA, CDR2 FQGNSA. The CDR3 is 11 residues long. CDR3 in amino acids: CASSRGETQYF. The CDR3 DNA sequence: TGTGCCAGCAGCCGCGGAGAGACCCAGTACTTC.

The J gene is TRBJ1-1, the V gene TRBV5-1, with 7 bases that match TRBD1. From germline, CDR1 is SGHRS and CDR2 YFSETQ. This CDR3 contains 13 residues. The V and J ends lost 5 bases and 3 bases, in that order; junction bases with no gene match: 4. Here the CDR3 reads CASRYTGDTEAFF. The CDR3 bases are TGCGCCAGCAGGTACACAGGGGACACTGAAGCTTTCTTT.

V usage is TRBV5-5 and J usage is TRBJ1-1, with D hard to call. Trimming shortened V by 4 bases and J by 0 bases, and 13 bases separated the two germline ends. The CDR3 has 15 amino acids. Germline CDR1 SGHKS, CDR2 YYEKEE (reference sequence). The CDR3, as DNA: TGTGCCAGCAGCGGGTCGACACCGATGAACACTGAAGCTTTCTTT. As protein: CASSGSTPMNTEAFF.

This chain connects TRBV6-5 to TRBJ2-4; a possible D gene is TRBD1 (5 bases). V was cut by 9 bases and J by 8 bases, with 17 bases left in between. Per the germline V gene, CDR1 is MNHEY and CDR2 is SVGAGI. The CDR3 runs 13 residues. CDR3 sequence reads: CASYHFDSHIQYF. In DNA, the CDR3 is TGTGCCAGTTACCACTTCGACAGTCACATTCAGTACTTC.

The chain combines TRBV15 with TRBJ2-2; TRBD2 is a possible D gene (5 bases). CDR1 and CDR2 from the germline V gene are LNHNV and YYDKDF (reference sequence). The V end lost 3 bases, the J end lost 7 bases, and 15 bases lay between the germline ends. This CDR3 region has 15 residues. The CDR3 DNA sequence: TGTGCCACCAGCAGGAACCCGACCGCGGGCGGGGAGCTGTTTTTT. It codes for CATSRNPTAGGELFF. Full variable domain (rest looked up from reference TRBV15 and TRBJ2-2): DAMVIQNPRYQVTQFGKPVTLSCSQTLNHNVMYWYQQKSSQAPKLLFHYYDKDFNNEADTPDNFQSRRPNTSFCFLDIRSPGLGDTAMYLCATSRNPTAGGELFFGEGSRLTVL.

The chain links TRBV10-3 to TRBJ2-3; D may be TRBD2 (6 bases). The CDR3 runs 15 residues. Germline V lookup: CDR1 ENHRY, CDR2 SYGVKD. The ends were cut back, 6 bases at V and 3 bases at J, with 16 bases in the middle. CDR3 nucleotide sequence: TGTGCCATCAGCGGGGCGGGATTTAGTACAGATACGCAGTATTTT. Translated, it gives CAISGAGFSTDTQYF.

This clone appeared a few times. The chain has TRBV19 and TRBJ1-5; 8 nucleotides match TRBD1. Germline V gene lookup returns CDR1 LNHDA and CDR2 SQIVND (reference sequence). This CDR3 comprises 15 residues. J was trimmed by 4 bases and V by 6 bases; bases with no gene match: 8. Written as DNA, the CDR3 is TGTGCCAGTAGCGGACAGGGATTAGCAAATCAGCCCCAGCATTTT. Translated: CASSGQGLANQPQHF. The full variable domain, in which reference TRBV19 and TRBJ1-5 provide the parts outside the CDR3, is DGGITQSPKYLFRKEGQNVTLSCEQNLNHDAMYWYRQDPGQGLRLIYYSQIVNDFQKGDIAEGYSVSREKKESFPLTVTSAQKNPTAFYLCASSGQGLANQPQHFGDGTRLSIL.

The chain combines TRBV30 with TRBJ1-5; tentative D call: TRBD1 (5 bases). The V gene lost 4 bases and the J gene lost 2 bases, with 9 bases spanning the gap. Germline assignment: CDR1 GTSNPN and CDR2 SVGIG (reference sequence). This CDR3 contains 13 residues. For the CDR3, the DNA is TGTGCCTGGACCCGCAGGGGCAATCAGCCCCAGCATTTT. Protein sequence: CAWTRRGNQPQHF.

This chain uses TRBV7-9 with TRBJ2-3; 7 nucleotides agree with TRBD1. This CDR3 is 16 amino acids long. The V segment lost 5 bases and the J segment 9 bases; nucleotides outside the gene matches: 17. Germline V gives CDR1 SEHNR, CDR2 FQNEAQ (reference sequence). The CDR3 protein is CASSAPRDRGFSTQYF. CDR3 nucleotides: TGTGCCAGCAGCGCCCCTAGGGACAGAGGGTTCTCAACGCAGTATTTT.

The table lists this clone with a few counts. The rearrangement links TRBV11-3 to TRBJ1-2; no clear D gene. The CDR3 is 14 amino acids. Trimming removed 3 bases from V and 8 bases from J, with 16 bases in between. Germline V gene data show CDR1 as SGHNT and CDR2 as YENEEA. The CDR3 here is CASSFSGRPRGYTF. CDR3 in DNA: TGTGCCAGCAGCTTTAGCGGACGGCCTAGGGGCTACACCTTC.

The chain couples TRBV7-2 to TRBJ1-5; D might be TRBD1 (5 bases). The CDR3 sequence is 14 residues long. V was pared by 2 bases and J by 6 bases, with 11 bases between. The V gene's germline CDR1 is SGHTA and CDR2 FQGNSA. The CDR3 region has the DNA TGTGCCAGCAGCTTAAGCCAGGGTGGTCAGCCCCAGCATTTT. Protein sequence: CASSLSQGGQPQHF.

The V gene is TRBV5-6, the J gene TRBJ1-6; D gene uncertain. V lost 5 bases to trimming and J lost 0 bases, with 15 bases between them. CDR3 length: 17 residues. The germline V gene has CDR1 SGHDT and CDR2 YYEEEE. CDR3 in amino acids: CASRRDTTSSYNSPLHF. CDR3 nucleotides: TGTGCCAGCAGACGTGACACCACGAGCTCCTATAATTCACCCCTCCACTTT. Full variable domain (missing parts from reference TRBV5-6 and TRBJ1-6): DAGVTQSPTHLIKTRGQQVTLRCSPKSGHDTVSWYQQALGQGPQFIFQYYEEEERQRGNFPDRFSGHQFPNYSSELNVNALLLGDSALYLCASRRDTTSSYNSPLHFGNGTRLTVT.

This sequence joins TRBV5-4 and TRBJ2-7, with 7 bases lining up with TRBD1. This CDR3 comprises 13 residues. The V gene's germline CDR1 is SGHNT and CDR2 YYREEE (reference sequence). V lost 9 bases to trimming and J lost 0 bases; unmatched junction nucleotides: 6. CDR3 protein: CATRRQGSYEQYF. Here the CDR3 DNA reads TGTGCCACACGTCGACAGGGCTCCTACGAGCAGTACTTC.

The sample holds a few counts of this clone. The genes are TRBV7-2 and TRBJ1-6, with D possibly matching TRBD1 (6 bases). This CDR3 is built from 16 residues. V was clipped by 6 bases and J by 0 bases, with 12 bases between them. Germline CDR1 reads SGHTA; CDR2 reads FQGNSA. CDR3 region: CASRPTGSSYNSPLHF. In DNA, the CDR3 is TGTGCCAGCAGACCTACAGGGAGCTCCTATAATTCACCCCTCCACTTT.

V usage is TRBV2 and J usage is TRBJ2-5; 8 bases are a match to TRBD2. Germline V gene sequence: CDR1 SNHLY, CDR2 FYNNEI. Unmatched junction bases numbered 13, after V lost 5 bases and J lost 5 bases. The CDR3 loop spans 16 amino acids. CDR3 amino acids: CASSLGVRAGVETQYF. CDR3 nucleotide sequence: TGTGCCAGCAGTTTGGGGGTGAGAGCGGGAGTCGAGACCCAGTACTTC. The variable domain in full, with the rest retrieved from reference TRBV2 and TRBJ2-5, is EPEVTQTPSHQVTQMGQEVILRCVPISNHLYFYWYRQILGQKVEFLVSFYNNEISEKSEIFDDQFSVERPDGSNFTLKIRSTKLEDSAMYFCASSLGVRAGVETQYFGPGTRLLVL.

V gene TRBV6-6 combines with J gene TRBJ1-2; 7 nucleotides line up with TRBD1. This CDR3 is built from 16 residues. V shed 0 bases and J 2 bases; nucleotides not matched to a gene: 6. Germline lookup yields CDR1 MNHNY and CDR2 SVGAGI (reference sequence). Written as DNA, the CDR3 is TGTGCCAGCAGTTACTCACCGAAACAGGGGAACTATGGCTACACCTTC. It specifies CASSYSPKQGNYGYTF.

This chain connects TRBV6-5 to TRBJ2-5; no definite D call. The ends were cut back, 7 bases at V and 11 bases at J, with 17 bases in the middle. In germline, CDR1 is MNHEY, CDR2 SVGAGI. The CDR3 runs to 12 residues. CDR3 DNA: TGTGCCAGCAATTCCGATGGCACCGTACAGTACTTC. Protein sequence: CASNSDGTVQYF.